Listed below are T cell receptor beta chains from one sample, sequenced in a study of human T cells and chemical hapten exposure. Via MiXCR, TCRdb re-called the RACE reads, giving one row per CDR3 protein. Here the sample spans 180,000 or so distinct CDR3 sequences, about 14% being singletons. The material was whole blood, obtained in connection with sensitization to the hapten diphenylcyclopropenone (DPC). Receptor source: a woman in her twenties or thirties with alopecia areata. Some clones in this sample may be carry-over from other donors' samples. The CDR3 runs from the conserved cysteine through the conserved F or W. Each record gives: V gene, D gene, clone size, J gene, CDR3 DNA, CDR3 protein. The D gene is left open where the match is weak. Rows give clone size only sometimes, using once, few, many, or a class for an expanded clone.

>TRBV6-6|TRBD2|NA|TRBJ2-7
TGTGCCAGCACCATCACGGGTCGGGGACTAGCGGGCGAGCAGTACTTC
CASTITGRGLAGEQYF
>TRBV9|TRBD1|NA|TRBJ2-2
TGTGCCAGCAGCGCCGGACAGGGGGCAGCCGGGGAGCTGTTTTTT
CASSAGQGAAGELFF
>TRBV20-1|TRBD1|NA|TRBJ1-6
TGCAGTGCCATTCACGAAACCGGGACAGCTTATAATTCACCCCTCCACTTT
CSAIHETGTAYNSPLHF
>TRBV20-1|TRBD1|NA|TRBJ1-6
TGCAGTGCTAGGACAGGGCCTTACAATTCACCCCTCCACTTT
CSARTGPYNSPLHF
>TRBV7-9|NA|NA|TRBJ2-7
TGTGCCAGCAGCGGGTCCGGTGGACGCTACGAGCAGTACTTC
CASSGSGGRYEQYF
>TRBV4-3|NA|many|TRBJ1-5
TGCGCCAGCAGCCAAGTCAGCCAGGCAGGGAGAGATCAGCCCCAGCATTTT
CASSQVSQAGRDQPQHF
>TRBV14|NA|NA|TRBJ2-1
TGTGCCAGCAGCCAAGTCATGAACGCATACAATGAGCAGTTCTTC
CASSQVMNAYNEQFF
>TRBV3-1|NA|few|TRBJ2-7
TGTGCCAGCAGCCAAGGGACGTTCTACGAGCAGTACTTC
CASSQGTFYEQYF
>TRBV20-1|NA|NA|TRBJ2-1
TGCAGTGCTAGAGATAGCCAGGGGACATCCTACAATGAGCAGTTCTTC
CSARDSQGTSYNEQFF
>TRBV20-1|NA|NA|TRBJ1-1
TGCAGTGTAAGAGGGCATCCACTCGCTTTCTTT
CSVRGHPLAFF
>TRBV4-1|NA|many|TRBJ1-5
TGCGCCAGCAGCCCCATTTTCGGTAAGGGGAATCAGCCCCAGCATTTT
CASSPIFGKGNQPQHF
>TRBV28|NA|NA|TRBJ2-3
TGTGCCAGCAGTTTAGCCGGGACTTCAATCACGCAGTATTTT
CASSLAGTSITQYF
>TRBV7-8|TRBD1|NA|TRBJ2-7
TGTGCCAGCAGCTTAGGGACAGGGTTAGGAATCTCCTACGAGCAGTACTTC
CASSLGTGLGISYEQYF
>TRBV12-3/TRBV12-4|NA|NA|TRBJ2-7
TGTGCCAGCAGTTTAGCCCACGAGCAGTACTTC
CASSLAHEQYF
>TRBV7-3|NA|many|TRBJ2-1
TGTGCCAGCAGCTTTAGAGTTCAGGGGGAGCAGTTCTTC
CASSFRVQGEQFF
>TRBV12-3/TRBV12-4|TRBD1|NA|TRBJ2-5
TGTGCCAGCAGTCCAAGTTCAGGGGGCAGAGAGACCCAGTACTTC
CASSPSSGGRETQYF
>TRBV15|TRBD1|NA|TRBJ1-2
TGTGCCACCAGCAGAGTAGGCCCAGGGGGAGACTATGGCTACACCTTC
CATSRVGPGGDYGYTF
>TRBV6-5|TRBD1|few|TRBJ2-7
TGTGCCAGCAGTCAACGACAGGGTCGGGAGCAGTACTTC
CASSQRQGREQYF
>TRBV29-1|NA|many|TRBJ2-2
TGCAGCGTTGGCCCGGGGTCGAACACCGGGGAGCTGTTTTTT
CSVGPGSNTGELFF
>TRBV4-1|NA|few|TRBJ1-5
TGCGCCAGCAGCCAAGCAGAGGGAAGCAATCAGCCCCAGCATTTT
CASSQAEGSNQPQHF
>TRBV28|NA|NA|TRBJ2-7
TGTGCCAGCAGTCTTATAACCACGGATGCCGCCGGGTACGAGCAGTACTTC
CASSLITTDAAGYEQYF
>TRBV5-1|NA|NA|TRBJ2-7
TGCGCCAGCAGCTTGGAACACGAGCAGTACTTC
CASSLEHEQYF
>TRBV20-1|NA|once|TRBJ2-1
TGCAGTGCGAAGGCCGGCGGGACCGAGAGTATCTACAATGAGCAGTTCTTC
CSAKAGGTESIYNEQFF
>TRBV15|NA|NA|TRBJ2-1
TGTGCCACCAGCGGAGACAATGAGCAGTTCTTC
CATSGDNEQFF
>TRBV27|NA|NA|TRBJ1-1
TGTGCCAGCAGACCCTCCCAAGTCAACCTCAGGTTGAACACTGAAGCTTTCTTT
CASRPSQVNLRLNTEAFF
>TRBV19|NA|NA|TRBJ2-1
TGTGCCAGTAGTATCTCCTTCCGTAACAGGTACAATGAGCAGTTCTTC
CASSISFRNRYNEQFF
>TRBV29-1|NA|once|TRBJ2-3
TGCAGCGTTGATGGCCCCCAAGCGGCAGATACGCAGTATTTT
CSVDGPQAADTQYF
>TRBV28|NA|many|TRBJ1-4
TGTGCCAGCAGTCCCCACATCCGGCCGGGGGAAAAACTGTTTTTT
CASSPHIRPGEKLFF
>TRBV29-1|NA|many|TRBJ2-3
TGCAGCGTTCAGAGGGATAGCGATTCCACAGATACGCAGTATTTT
CSVQRDSDSTDTQYF
>TRBV7-7|NA|NA|TRBJ2-1
TGTGCCAGCAGCTTAGCTTCGGGGAATGAGCAGTTCTTC
CASSLASGNEQFF
>TRBV28|NA|many|TRBJ1-6
TGTGCCAGCATCCATCTCTCCTATAATTCACCCCTCCACTTT
CASIHLSYNSPLHF
>TRBV18|NA|many|TRBJ2-7
TGTGCCAGCTCACCACCGGGGGGCTACGAGCAGTACTTC
CASSPPGGYEQYF
>TRBV7-2|TRBD2|many|TRBJ2-1
TGTGCCAGCAGCTTAGCGATATTGGGACTAGCGGGTGATGAGCAGTTCTTC
CASSLAILGLAGDEQFF
>TRBV5-1|TRBD2|NA|TRBJ2-7
TGCGCCAGCAGCTTGGGGGCTAGCGGAACCTACGAGCAGTACTTC
CASSLGASGTYEQYF
>TRBV28|NA|NA|TRBJ2-2
TGTGCCAGCAGGAGGGAAAGGGACACCGGGGAGCTGTTTTTT
CASRRERDTGELFF
>TRBV7-6|TRBD1|NA|TRBJ1-1
TGTGCCAGCAGCTTACTTGACGACAGGGGGCAAGTCGTGAACACTGAAGCTTTCTTT
CASSLLDDRGQVVNTEAFF
>TRBV7-9|TRBD1|few|TRBJ2-3
TGTGCCAGCCGACATACAGGGGGGTATGCAGATACGCAGTATTTT
CASRHTGGYADTQYF
>TRBV2|NA|few|TRBJ1-5
TGTGCCAGCAGCGGGCAGTCAGTCAATCAGCCCCAGCATTTT
CASSGQSVNQPQHF
>TRBV14|TRBD1|NA|TRBJ2-5
TGTGCCAGCAGCCGGCGGGGACAGGGAGGGGGAGAGACCCAGTACTTC
CASSRRGQGGGETQYF
>TRBV4-2|NA|few|TRBJ1-4
TGTGCCAGCGTCCAAAATGAAAAACTGTTTTTT
CASVQNEKLFF
>TRBV6-2/TRBV6-3|TRBD1|few|TRBJ2-5
TGTGCCAGCAGACGCGCCGGGACAGACCTAGAGACCCAGTACTTC
CASRRAGTDLETQYF
>TRBV7-3|NA|many|TRBJ2-3
TGTGCCAGCAGCCCCCGGGGAGACACAGATACGCAGTATTTT
CASSPRGDTDTQYF
>TRBV19|TRBD1|few|TRBJ1-2
TGTGCCAGTCTCAAGACAGGGGGCGATGGCTACACCTTC
CASLKTGGDGYTF
>TRBV4-3|NA|many|TRBJ1-1
TGCGCCAGCAGCCAAGACAGGTCAGTGGCTGAAGCTTTCTTT
CASSQDRSVAEAFF
>TRBV7-2|NA|few|TRBJ2-5
TGTGCCAGCAGCAGGGACTCAGCCCAAGAGACCCAGTACTTC
CASSRDSAQETQYF
>TRBV12-3/TRBV12-4|NA|NA|TRBJ1-1
TGTGCCAGCAGTTTAGTGGGAATCCCTGAAGCTTTCTTT
CASSLVGIPEAFF
>TRBV6-5|TRBD1|NA|TRBJ2-2
TGTGCCAGCAGTTACACAGGGGGCGCGGGCACCGGGGAGCTGTTTTTT
CASSYTGGAGTGELFF
>TRBV7-9|NA|NA|TRBJ2-3
TGTGCCAGCAGCTTAGGAGGGACTGGCACAGATACGCAGTATTTT
CASSLGGTGTDTQYF
>TRBV24-1|NA|NA|TRBJ1-1
TGTGCCACCAGGGGGACGGGATATTCCACTGAAGCTTTCTTT
CATRGTGYSTEAFF
>TRBV20-1|NA|many|TRBJ2-3
TGCAGTGCTAGAGATGCCGGGAGAATAGATACGCAGTATTTT
CSARDAGRIDTQYF